This TCR beta chain was recorded in a study of blood T cell repertoires in COVID-19. The overall study: COVID-19 samples from acute and convalescent phases originated in the United States, Italy and Spain. The cDNA or gDNA used as material had been derived from T cells, B-cell-depleted T cells, or PBMCs.

Original analysis: Estimation of nucleated cell counts relied on the amplification of reference gene primers. TCRdb's copy holds only in-frame clones and misses some; the assay was immunoSEQ multiplex PCR. For V, J and clone size, that table is used; D and trimming come from the DNA. The sample lists roughly 50,000 clones, 80% to 90% occurring once. Deletions cut 8 bases from V and 12 bases from J, with 10 bases between. CDR1 is WSHSY, CDR2 SAAADI, per germline. The CDR3 loop spans 9 amino acids. This clone was detected a few times. The rearrangement joins TRBV10-2 to TRBJ1-2, with D possibly matching TRBD1 (6 bases). The receptor comes from a human donor in a cohort sampled during active COVID-19. The sample taken for sequencing was peripheral blood. The CDR3 region is CASPEGDTF. CDR3 sequence (DNA): TGCGCCAGCCCCGAGGGGGACACCTTC.